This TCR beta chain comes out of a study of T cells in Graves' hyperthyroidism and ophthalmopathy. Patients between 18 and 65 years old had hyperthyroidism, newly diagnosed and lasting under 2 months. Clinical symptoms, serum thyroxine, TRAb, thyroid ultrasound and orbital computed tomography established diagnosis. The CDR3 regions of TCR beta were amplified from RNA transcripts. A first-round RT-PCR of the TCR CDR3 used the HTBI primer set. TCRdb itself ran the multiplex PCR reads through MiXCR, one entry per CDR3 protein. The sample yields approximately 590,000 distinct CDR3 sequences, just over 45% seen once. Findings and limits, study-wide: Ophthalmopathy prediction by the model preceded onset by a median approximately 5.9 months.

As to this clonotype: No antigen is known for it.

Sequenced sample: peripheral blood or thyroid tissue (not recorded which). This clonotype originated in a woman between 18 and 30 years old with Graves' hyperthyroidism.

The CDR3 DNA sequence: TGTGCCAGCAGCCCACGACGGGTAGGAGAGACCCAGTACTTC. Residues: CASSPRRVGETQYF. The gene calls are TRBV7-8 and TRBJ2-5; D unclear. The CDR3 is made up of 14 amino acids. With 5 bases removed from V and 4 bases from J, the gap between germline ends came to 14 bases. Germline assignment: CDR1 SGHVS and CDR2 FQNEAQ.